A selection of T cell receptor beta chains follows, all from one sample in a study of blood T cell repertoires in COVID-19. The table came from immunoSEQ multiplex PCR; TCRdb's copy has only in-frame clones and leaves some out. This table has approximately 90,000 clones, nearly 90% appearing once. The sequenced sample was peripheral blood. The origin of the receptors is a man in his forties or fifties with acute or convalescent COVID-19. The CDR3 runs from the conserved cysteine through the conserved F or W. A D gene is named only where the DNA matches it firmly. Some rows have no size entry. The others give once, few or many, or a class for an expanded clone.

j_call: TRBJ1-3; clone_size: once; d_call: -; v_call: TRBV7-9; cdr3_length: 15; cdr3_nt: TGTGCCAGCAGCTACAAACAGGGATCTGGAAACACCATATATTTT; cdr3_aa: CASSYKQGSGNTIYF
j_call: TRBJ2-5; clone_size: -; d_call: TRBD1; v_call: TRBV7-9; cdr3_length: 18; cdr3_nt: TGTGCCAGCAGTGAGCCGGGACAGGGTTCCCTCCGCCAAGAGACCCAGTACTTC; cdr3_aa: CASSEPGQGSLRQETQYF
j_call: TRBJ1-2; clone_size: -; d_call: TRBD1; v_call: TRBV28; cdr3_length: 14; cdr3_nt: TGTGCCAGCAGTTTGGACCAGGGGGTTTATATCTACACCTTC; cdr3_aa: CASSLDQGVYIYTF
j_call: TRBJ1-6; clone_size: -; d_call: -; v_call: TRBV7-8; cdr3_length: 14; cdr3_nt: TGTGCCAGCAGCTTAGCGCGGTATAATTCACCCCTCCACTTT; cdr3_aa: CASSLARYNSPLHF
j_call: TRBJ2-5; clone_size: -; d_call: TRBD2; v_call: TRBV5-1; cdr3_length: 17; cdr3_nt: TGCGCCAGCAGCGACGCAAACCTAGCGGGGGGGACAGAGACCCAGTACTTC; cdr3_aa: CASSDANLAGGTETQYF
j_call: TRBJ1-1; clone_size: -; d_call: TRBD1; v_call: TRBV5-5; cdr3_length: 16; cdr3_nt: TGTGCCAGCGCCTCTTTGACAGGGGGGCTGAACACTGAAGCTTTCTTT; cdr3_aa: CASASLTGGLNTEAFF
j_call: TRBJ1-1; clone_size: -; d_call: TRBD1; v_call: TRBV29-1; cdr3_length: 13; cdr3_nt: TGCAGCGTCCGATCAGGGGGCCGTACTGAAGCTTTCTTT; cdr3_aa: CSVRSGGRTEAFF
j_call: TRBJ2-3; clone_size: -; d_call: TRBD1; v_call: TRBV7-2; cdr3_length: 15; cdr3_nt: TGTGCCAGCAGCTTAGGGACAGGGGTTTCAGATACGCAGTATTTT; cdr3_aa: CASSLGTGVSDTQYF
j_call: TRBJ2-6; clone_size: -; d_call: -; v_call: TRBV6-4; cdr3_length: 15; cdr3_nt: TGTGCCAGCAGCAGAGGAAACTCTGGGGCCAACGTCCTGACTTTC; cdr3_aa: CASSRGNSGANVLTF
j_call: TRBJ2-3; clone_size: -; d_call: TRBD1; v_call: TRBV5-1; cdr3_length: 14; cdr3_nt: TGCGCCAGCAGCCCACAACAGGGGGTGGATACGCAGTATTTT; cdr3_aa: CASSPQQGVDTQYF
j_call: TRBJ2-1; clone_size: -; d_call: TRBD2; v_call: TRBV3-1/TRBV3-2; cdr3_length: 16; cdr3_nt: TGTGCCAGCAGCCGCCAGACTAGCGGGGGGCGCAATGAGCAGTTCTTC; cdr3_aa: CASSRQTSGGRNEQFF
j_call: TRBJ2-1; clone_size: -; d_call: -; v_call: TRBV7-6; cdr3_length: 16; cdr3_nt: TGTGCCAGCAGCTTACTGACGGGGACGGGGGACAATGAGCAGTTCTTC; cdr3_aa: CASSLLTGTGDNEQFF
j_call: TRBJ1-5; clone_size: -; d_call: -; v_call: TRBV12-3/TRBV12-4; cdr3_length: 13; cdr3_nt: TGTGCCAGCAGTTGGGGCAGGAACCAGCCCCAGCATTTT; cdr3_aa: CASSWGRNQPQHF
j_call: TRBJ2-1; clone_size: -; d_call: -; v_call: TRBV6-5; cdr3_length: 15; cdr3_nt: TGTGCCAGCAGTTGGGACACCAGCTCCTACAATGAGCAGTTCTTC; cdr3_aa: CASSWDTSSYNEQFF
j_call: TRBJ1-2; clone_size: -; d_call: TRBD1; v_call: TRBV30; cdr3_length: 14; cdr3_nt: TGTGCCTGGAGTCCAACAGGGGGCCGCTATGGCTACACCTTC; cdr3_aa: CAWSPTGGRYGYTF
j_call: TRBJ1-4; clone_size: few; d_call: -; v_call: TRBV12-3/TRBV12-4; cdr3_length: 13; cdr3_nt: TGTGCCAGCAGTTTAAGCGGCCTTGAAAAACTGTTTTTT; cdr3_aa: CASSLSGLEKLFF
j_call: TRBJ2-1; clone_size: -; d_call: TRBD1; v_call: TRBV5-4; cdr3_length: 14; cdr3_nt: TGTGCCAGCAGGCGGGACAGGGGGCACAATGAGCAGTTCTTC; cdr3_aa: CASRRDRGHNEQFF
j_call: TRBJ1-2; clone_size: -; d_call: -; v_call: TRBV28; cdr3_length: 11; cdr3_nt: TGTGCCAGCAGTTTCGTACTTGGCTACACCTTC; cdr3_aa: CASSFVLGYTF
j_call: TRBJ1-5; clone_size: -; d_call: TRBD1; v_call: TRBV19; cdr3_length: 16; cdr3_nt: TGTGCCAGTAACCGGGACAGGGGGAACGGCAATCAGCCCCAGCATTTT; cdr3_aa: CASNRDRGNGNQPQHF
j_call: TRBJ1-2; clone_size: -; d_call: TRBD1; v_call: TRBV5-5; cdr3_length: 15; cdr3_nt: TGTGCCAGCAGCGTGGGGACCGGACAGGGGGTAGGCTACACCTTC; cdr3_aa: CASSVGTGQGVGYTF
j_call: TRBJ2-5; clone_size: once; d_call: -; v_call: TRBV11-3; cdr3_length: 15; cdr3_nt: TGTGCCAGCAGCTTGGGGGGATCCAGGGAAGAGACCCAGTACTTC; cdr3_aa: CASSLGGSREETQYF
j_call: TRBJ1-1; clone_size: -; d_call: -; v_call: TRBV19; cdr3_length: 13; cdr3_nt: TGTGCCAGTAGGAGCATGAGGGACACTGAAGCTTTCTTT; cdr3_aa: CASRSMRDTEAFF
j_call: TRBJ1-6; clone_size: -; d_call: -; v_call: TRBV9; cdr3_length: 15; cdr3_nt: TGTGCCAGCAGCGTAGATGGGCAGGGAAATTCACCCCTCCACTTT; cdr3_aa: CASSVDGQGNSPLHF
j_call: TRBJ1-6; clone_size: -; d_call: -; v_call: TRBV4-1; cdr3_length: 17; cdr3_nt: TGCGCCAGCAGCCTGGACGGACTCAGGTCCTATAATTCACCCCTCCACTTT; cdr3_aa: CASSLDGLRSYNSPLHF
j_call: TRBJ1-4; clone_size: -; d_call: -; v_call: TRBV19; cdr3_length: 15; cdr3_nt: TGTGCCAGTAGTATGGGTGCAGGGGTAGGAGAAAAGCTGTTTTTT; cdr3_aa: CASSMGAGVGEKLFF
j_call: TRBJ2-5; clone_size: -; d_call: -; v_call: TRBV4-1; cdr3_length: 14; cdr3_nt: TGCGCCAGCAGCCCGAGGATCATCCAAGAGACCCAGTACTTC; cdr3_aa: CASSPRIIQETQYF
j_call: TRBJ1-2; clone_size: -; d_call: -; v_call: TRBV10-3; cdr3_length: 13; cdr3_nt: TGTGCCATCAGCGGTACAGGGAACTATGGCTACACCTTC; cdr3_aa: CAISGTGNYGYTF
j_call: TRBJ1-1; clone_size: -; d_call: -; v_call: TRBV6-2/TRBV6-3; cdr3_length: 16; cdr3_nt: TGTGCCAGCAGTTCATTGGTAGCCCGGTGGAACACTGAAGCTTTCTTT; cdr3_aa: CASSSLVARWNTEAFF
j_call: TRBJ2-3; clone_size: once; d_call: TRBD2; v_call: TRBV3-1/TRBV3-2; cdr3_length: 13; cdr3_nt: TGTGCCAGCAGGAACCGGGGGGCAGATACGCAGTATTTT; cdr3_aa: CASRNRGADTQYF
j_call: TRBJ2-3; clone_size: -; d_call: -; v_call: TRBV10-3; cdr3_length: 14; cdr3_nt: TGTGCCATCAGTGAAAATGCAGGGACAGATACGCAGTATTTT; cdr3_aa: CAISENAGTDTQYF
j_call: TRBJ2-7; clone_size: -; d_call: -; v_call: TRBV6-1; cdr3_length: 15; cdr3_nt: TGTGCCAGCAGTGAAGGAAGAGGGAGCTCCTACGAGCAGTACTTC; cdr3_aa: CASSEGRGSSYEQYF
j_call: TRBJ1-1; clone_size: -; d_call: -; v_call: TRBV28; cdr3_length: 12; cdr3_nt: TGTGCCAGCAGTCCCCAGATCGCTGAAGCTTTCTTT; cdr3_aa: CASSPQIAEAFF
j_call: TRBJ1-1; clone_size: -; d_call: -; v_call: TRBV28; cdr3_length: 14; cdr3_nt: TGTGCCAGCAGTTTAGCGGGGCAGAACACTGAAGCTTTCTTT; cdr3_aa: CASSLAGQNTEAFF
j_call: TRBJ1-5; clone_size: -; d_call: -; v_call: TRBV7-2; cdr3_length: 15; cdr3_nt: TGTGCCAGCAGCTTAGGACAGGAGCGCAATCAGCCCCAGCATTTT; cdr3_aa: CASSLGQERNQPQHF
j_call: TRBJ1-2; clone_size: -; d_call: TRBD1; v_call: TRBV27; cdr3_length: 13; cdr3_nt: TGTGCCAGCAGTTTAGGCAGGGGGCAAGGCTACACCTTC; cdr3_aa: CASSLGRGQGYTF
j_call: TRBJ2-3; clone_size: -; d_call: TRBD1; v_call: TRBV11-2; cdr3_length: 14; cdr3_nt: TGTGCCAGCAGCTTAGATCGAGACAGGGGGTGGACGTATTTT; cdr3_aa: CASSLDRDRGWTYF
j_call: TRBJ2-1; clone_size: -; d_call: -; v_call: TRBV6-2/TRBV6-3; cdr3_length: 14; cdr3_nt: TGTGCCAGCAGTTACTCCGGACAATTTTATGAGCAGTTCTTC; cdr3_aa: CASSYSGQFYEQFF